This T cell receptor (beta chain) was sequenced for a study of T-cell reconstitution after alpha-beta-depleted transplantation in children. The table lists this clonotype with many counts. This CDR3 is 15 amino acids long. Germline assignment: CDR1 SGHTA and CDR2 FQGNSA. Trimming took 5 bases from V and 8 from J, leaving 19 bases between them. The authors prepared the TCRbeta library with unique molecular identifiers. MiXCR was run by TCRdb on the PCR reads, yielding one entry per CDR3 protein. The repertoire consists of approximately 350,000 distinct CDR3 sequences, with about 14% occurring once and the leading ten covering roughly 4.3%.

Material: PBMCs, obtained from the stem cell graft. The TCR sequence derives from a human donor who donated a stem cell graft to a child with Fanconi anemia. The V call is TRBV7-2, the J call TRBJ2-1; possibly TRBD1 or TRBD2 for D (5 bases each). CDR3 amino acids: CASSPRPAGSYEQFF. DNA of the CDR3: TGTGCCAGCAGCCCCCGCCCGGCAGGGAGCTATGAGCAGTTCTTC.